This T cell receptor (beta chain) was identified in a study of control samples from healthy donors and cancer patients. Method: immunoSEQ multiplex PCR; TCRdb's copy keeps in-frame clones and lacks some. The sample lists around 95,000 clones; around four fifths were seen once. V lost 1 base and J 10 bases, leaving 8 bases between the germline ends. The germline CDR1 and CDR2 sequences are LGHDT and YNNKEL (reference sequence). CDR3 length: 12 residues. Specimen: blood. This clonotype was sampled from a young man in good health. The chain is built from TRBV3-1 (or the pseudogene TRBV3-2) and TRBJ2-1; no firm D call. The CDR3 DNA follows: TGTGCCAGCAGCCAAGCCCCCAGGGAGCAGTTCTTC. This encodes CASSQAPREQFF.